What follows are 3 T cell receptor beta chains derived from one specimen sequenced in a study of blood T cell repertoires in COVID-19. Produced via immunoSEQ multiplex PCR; TCRdb's table is partial and in-frame only. The data show approximately 160,000 clones, around 86% seen once. The sample taken for sequencing was peripheral blood. The receptor source for this set is a man between 65 and 85 years old who had recovered from COVID-19.

The chain carries TRBV10-3 and TRBJ2-7; 13 nucleotides match TRBD2. The CDR3 is 13 amino acids. From germline, CDR1 is ENHRY and CDR2 SYGVKD. V shed 10 bases, J shed 5 bases, and the junction held 5 bases outside the gene matches. This chain's CDR3 is CATGLAGENEQYF. CDR3 bases: TGTGCCACCGGACTAGCGGGAGAAAACGAGCAGTACTTC.

V and J are TRBV3-1 (or the pseudogene TRBV3-2) and TRBJ2-7; tentatively, D is TRBD1 (5 bases). This CDR3 has 14 amino acids. Trimming pared 0 bases from V and 5 bases from J, leaving 11 bases between. The germline V gene has CDR1 LGHDT and CDR2 YNNKEL (reference sequence). In nucleotides, the CDR3 is TGTGCCAGCAGCCAAGATGACAGATTCAACGAGCAGTACTTC. This translates into CASSQDDRFNEQYF.

The chain links TRBV11-2 to TRBJ2-1; TRBD2 matches 13 bases. J was trimmed by 9 bases and V by 5 bases; bases with no gene match: 4. The CDR3 contains 14 residues. Germline V CDR1 and CDR2: SGHAT, FQNNGV. The CDR3 region is CASSPGLAGVEQFF. CDR3 sequence (DNA): TGTGCCAGCAGCCCAGGACTAGCGGGAGTTGAGCAGTTCTTC.